This T cell receptor (beta chain) comes out of a study of CD8 T cells in Susac syndrome. An amount of RNA that ranged from roughly 0.45 to 1 ug was reverse transcribed with random hexamers. Across 54 Vbeta and 13 Jbeta, immunoSEQ multiplex PCR amplified TCR beta CDR3. TCRdb ran MiXCR on the immunoSEQ multiplex PCR reads and lists one entry per CDR3 protein. The data contain about 300,000 distinct CDR3 sequences, approximately 91% of them singletons. The authors sequenced TCR beta from blood CD8+ and CD4+ T cells. Negative isolation was used for CD8+ and CD4+ T cells and FACS enrichment for TEMRA cells. This clonotype was observed a single time. The V gene's germline CDR1 is KGHDR and CDR2 SFDVKD. Losses at the gene ends were 4 bases for V and 3 bases for J; bases not matched to a gene: 5. The CDR3 is 15 amino acids.

V usage is TRBV24-1 and J usage is TRBJ2-7; TRBD1 matches 10 bases. Sequenced material: CD8+ T cells from PBMCs. This TCR derives from a human donor with multiple sclerosis. The CDR3 DNA sequence: TGTGCCACCAGTGACCCCGGGACAGGGGACTACGAGCAGTACTTC. This sequence encodes CATSDPGTGDYEQYF.